These 5 T cell receptor beta chains share one sample of origin, sequenced in a study of tissue T cells after allogeneic stem cell transplantation. Time point noted: mouse harvest day 7 after allogeneic transplant. Tail vein injection delivered 10^7 T-cell-depleted bone marrow cells and 10^6 splenic CD5+ T cells. Sequenced by immunoSEQ multiplex PCR; TCRdb stores in-frame clones only, minus some. Counted here are some 6,600 clones, roughly 50% occurring once; the ten biggest clones make up over 7%. Sequenced sample: lymph node tissue. The receptors shown here come from a female BALB/c mouse given C57BL/6 T cells with graft-versus-host disease after an allogeneic hematopoietic cell transplant.

A remark on this clone: All gene names here are mouse names. The CDR3 goes on 1 residue after the read ends, and that part is filled in from the germline J gene. The gene calls are TRBV26 and TRBJ2-4, with D uncertain. Trimming cost V 2 bases and J 0 bases, with 3 bases left between them. The V gene's germline CDR1 is KGHPV and CDR2 FQNQEV (reference sequence). The CDR3 spans 13 residues. CDR3 DNA (partial): TGTGCCAGCAGTCTGACAAGTCAAAACACCTTGTAC. Translation: CASSLTSQNTLY. The whole CDR3 protein is CASSLTSQNTLYF.

This clone was observed a handful of times. Gene names are mouse gene names. From the germline J gene comes the end of the CDR3, since the read stops 1 residue before it. J is TRBJ2-5 and V is TRBV3, with 9 bases aligning to TRBD2. The V and J ends lost 5 bases and 6 bases, in that order; junction bases with no gene match: 3. There are 13 residues in the CDR3. The germline V gene encodes CDR1 SNHLY and CDR2 FYNGKV (reference sequence). The DNA read from the CDR3 is TGTGCCAGCAGCCTGGGGGGGAAGGACACCCAGTAC. It translates to CASSLGGKDTQY. The full CDR3 reads CASSLGGKDTQYF.

This clone appeared a single time. Gene names refer to mouse genes. Read data end 1 residue before the CDR3 end; the end is taken from the germline J gene. This chain uses TRBV26 with TRBJ2-3, with 11 bases lining up with TRBD2. The CDR3 is made up of 15 amino acids. The J segment lost 1 base and the V segment lost 5 bases, leaving 2 bases of the junction unmatched. The germline V gene has CDR1 KGHPV and CDR2 FQNQEV (reference sequence). The CDR3 is CASSLTGGGAETLYF. The DNA read from the CDR3 is TGTGCCAGCAGTTTGACTGGGGGGGGTGCAGAAACGCTGTAT.

Remarks on this clone: Gene names and germline match the mouse. The read finishes 1 residue shy of the CDR3 end, and the germline J gene is used to complete it. The chain is built from TRBV31 and TRBJ1-4, with TRBD1 identical over 10 bases. The CDR3 is made up of 16 amino acids. Germline V gives CDR1 GKSSPN, CDR2 SITVG. V dropped 0 bases and J dropped 3; count of bases not matched to a gene: 4. This chain's CDR3 is CAWSLGQGSTNERLFF. Incomplete CDR3 DNA: TGTGCCTGGAGTCTGGGACAGGGGTCCACCAACGAAAGATTATTT.

Concerning this clone: Each gene name is a mouse one. The read terminates 1 residue ahead of where the CDR3 ends, so the germline J gene completes it. This sequence joins TRBV3 and TRBJ1-1; a weak D match, TRBD1 (5 bases). The germline V and J ends were trimmed by 2 bases and 1 base, with 8 bases remaining between them. Germline CDR1 SNHLY, CDR2 FYNGKV (reference sequence). The CDR3 has 14 residues. Partial CDR3 DNA: TGTGCCAGCAGCTTATGGGGCGGGAACACAGAAGTCTTC. It translates to CASSLWGGNTEVF. In full, the CDR3 reads CASSLWGGNTEVFF.